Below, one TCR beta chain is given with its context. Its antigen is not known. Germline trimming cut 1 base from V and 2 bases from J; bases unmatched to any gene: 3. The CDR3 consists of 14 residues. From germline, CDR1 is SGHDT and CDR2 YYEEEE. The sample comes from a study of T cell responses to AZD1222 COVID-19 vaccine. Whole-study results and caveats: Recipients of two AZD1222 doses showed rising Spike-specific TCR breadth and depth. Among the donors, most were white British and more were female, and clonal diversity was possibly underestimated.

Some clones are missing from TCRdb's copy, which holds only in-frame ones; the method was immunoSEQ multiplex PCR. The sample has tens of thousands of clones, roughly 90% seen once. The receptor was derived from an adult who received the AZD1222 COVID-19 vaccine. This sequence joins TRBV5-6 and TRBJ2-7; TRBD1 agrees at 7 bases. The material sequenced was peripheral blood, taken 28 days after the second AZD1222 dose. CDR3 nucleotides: TGTGCCAGCAGCTTGAACAGGGGCGCCTACGAGCAGTACTTC. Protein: CASSLNRGAYEQYF.